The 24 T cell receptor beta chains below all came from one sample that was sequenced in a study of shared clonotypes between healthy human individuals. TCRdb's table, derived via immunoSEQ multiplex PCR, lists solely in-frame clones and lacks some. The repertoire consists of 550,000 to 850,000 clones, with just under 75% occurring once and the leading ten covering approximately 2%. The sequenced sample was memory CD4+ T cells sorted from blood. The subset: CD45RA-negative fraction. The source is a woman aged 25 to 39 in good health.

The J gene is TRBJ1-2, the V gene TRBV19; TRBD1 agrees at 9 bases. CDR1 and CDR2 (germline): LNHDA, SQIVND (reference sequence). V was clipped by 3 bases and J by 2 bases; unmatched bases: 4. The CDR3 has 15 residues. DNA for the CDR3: TGTGCCAGTAGTATTCGGACAGGGGCCAACTATGGCTACACCTTC. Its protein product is CASSIRTGANYGYTF. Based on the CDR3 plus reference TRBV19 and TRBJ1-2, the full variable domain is DGGITQSPKYLFRKEGQNVTLSCEQNLNHDAMYWYRQDPGQGLRLIYYSQIVNDFQKGDIAEGYSVSREKKESFPLTVTSAQKNPTAFYLCASSIRTGANYGYTFGSGTRLTVV.

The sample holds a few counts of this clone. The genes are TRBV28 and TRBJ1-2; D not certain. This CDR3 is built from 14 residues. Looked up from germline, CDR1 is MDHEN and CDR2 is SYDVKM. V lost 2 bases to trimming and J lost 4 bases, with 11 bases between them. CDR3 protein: CASSLKIRAYGYTF. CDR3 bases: TGTGCCAGCAGTTTAAAAATCCGGGCCTATGGCTACACCTTC.

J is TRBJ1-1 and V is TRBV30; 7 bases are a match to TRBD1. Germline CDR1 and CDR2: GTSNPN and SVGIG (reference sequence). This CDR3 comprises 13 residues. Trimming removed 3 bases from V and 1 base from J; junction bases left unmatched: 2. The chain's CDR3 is CAWRRQGNTEAFF. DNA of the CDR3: TGTGCCTGGAGGAGACAGGGGAACACTGAAGCTTTCTTT. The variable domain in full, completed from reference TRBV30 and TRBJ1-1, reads SQTIHQWPATLVQPVGSPLSLECTVEGTSNPNLYWYRQAAGRGLQLLFYSVGIGQISSEVPQNLSASRPQDRQFILSSKKLLLSDSGFYLCAWRRQGNTEAFFGQGTRLTVV.

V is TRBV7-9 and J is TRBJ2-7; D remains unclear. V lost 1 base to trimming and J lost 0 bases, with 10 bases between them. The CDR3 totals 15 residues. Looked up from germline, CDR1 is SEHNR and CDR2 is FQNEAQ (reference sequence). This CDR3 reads CASSLGEEISYEQYF. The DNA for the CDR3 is TGTGCCAGCAGCTTAGGCGAAGAGATCTCCTACGAGCAGTACTTC.

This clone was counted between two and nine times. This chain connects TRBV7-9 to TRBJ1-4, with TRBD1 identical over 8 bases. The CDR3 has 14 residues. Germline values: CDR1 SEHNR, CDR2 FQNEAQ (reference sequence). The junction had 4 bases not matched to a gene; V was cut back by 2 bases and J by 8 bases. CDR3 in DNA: TGTGCCAGCAGCTTACAGGGGGCCGTGGAAAAACTGTTTTTT. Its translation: CASSLQGAVEKLFF.

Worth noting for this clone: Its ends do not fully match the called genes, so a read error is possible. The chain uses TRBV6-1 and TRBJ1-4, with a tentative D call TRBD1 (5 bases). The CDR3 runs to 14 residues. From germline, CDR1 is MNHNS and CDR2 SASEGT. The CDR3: CASSDNLFGGAQAF. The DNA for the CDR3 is TGTGCCAGCAGTGATAACCTCTTTGGCGGGGCACAGGCCTTC.

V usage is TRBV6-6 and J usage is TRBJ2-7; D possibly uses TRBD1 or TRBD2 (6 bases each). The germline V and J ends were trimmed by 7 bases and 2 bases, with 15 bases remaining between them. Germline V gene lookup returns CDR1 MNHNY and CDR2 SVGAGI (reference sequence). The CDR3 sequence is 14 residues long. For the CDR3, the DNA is TGTGCCAGCACAGGAGGGGGAGCACCCTACGAGCAGTACTTC. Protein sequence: CASTGGGAPYEQYF.

The CDR3 nucleotides read TGTGCCAGCAGCCCCCATGAGAACACTGAAGCTTTCTTT. This codes for CASSPHENTEAFF. The genes are TRBV28 and TRBJ1-1; D is unclear. The germline V and J ends were trimmed by 6 bases and 1 base, with 9 bases remaining between them. There are 13 residues in the CDR3. In germline, CDR1 is MDHEN, CDR2 SYDVKM.

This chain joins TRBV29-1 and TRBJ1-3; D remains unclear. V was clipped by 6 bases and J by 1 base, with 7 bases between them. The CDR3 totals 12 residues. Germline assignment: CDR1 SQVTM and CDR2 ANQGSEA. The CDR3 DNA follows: TGCAGCGTCCGTACTTCTGGAAACACCATATATTTT. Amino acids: CSVRTSGNTIYF.

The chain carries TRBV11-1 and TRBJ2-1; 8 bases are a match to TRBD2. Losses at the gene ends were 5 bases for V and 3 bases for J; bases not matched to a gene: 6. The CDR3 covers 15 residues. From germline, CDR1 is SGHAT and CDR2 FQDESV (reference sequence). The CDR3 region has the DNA TGTGCCAGCAGCCGACGTAGCGGGGTCTACAATGAGCAGTTCTTC. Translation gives CASSRRSGVYNEQFF. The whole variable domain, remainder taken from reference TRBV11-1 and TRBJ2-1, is EAEVAQSPRYKITEKSQAVAFWCDPISGHATLYWYRQILGQGPELLVQFQDESVVDDSQLPKDRFSAERLKGVDSTLKIQPAELGDSAMYLCASSRRSGVYNEQFFGPGTRLTVL.

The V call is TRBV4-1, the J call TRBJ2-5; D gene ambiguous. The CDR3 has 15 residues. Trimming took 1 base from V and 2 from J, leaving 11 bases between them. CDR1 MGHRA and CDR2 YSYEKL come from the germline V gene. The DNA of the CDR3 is TGCGCCAGCAGCCAAGGATGGACGGAGCAAGAGACCCAGTACTTC. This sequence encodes CASSQGWTEQETQYF.

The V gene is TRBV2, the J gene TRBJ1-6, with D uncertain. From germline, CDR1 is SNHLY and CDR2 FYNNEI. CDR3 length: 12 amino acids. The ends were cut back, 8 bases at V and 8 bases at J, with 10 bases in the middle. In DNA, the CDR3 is TGTGCCAGCTCTTTCAGCGATTCACCCCTCCACTTT. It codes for CASSFSDSPLHF.

DNA for the CDR3: TGTGCCAGCAGCGTAGAGTTAGCGGGAGGCTACAATGAGCAGTTCTTC. The encoded protein is CASSVELAGGYNEQFF. The J gene is TRBJ2-1, the V gene TRBV9; 10 bases fit TRBD2. V was pared by 0 bases and J by 3 bases, with 3 bases of the junction left unmatched. CDR1 is SGDLS and CDR2 is YYNGEE in the germline V gene. The CDR3 runs to 16 residues.

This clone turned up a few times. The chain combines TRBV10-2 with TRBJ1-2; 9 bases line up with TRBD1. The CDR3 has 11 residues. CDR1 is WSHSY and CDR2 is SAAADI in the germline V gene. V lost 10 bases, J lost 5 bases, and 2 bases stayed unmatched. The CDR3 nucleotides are TGCGCCACCGGGACAGGGTATGGCTACACCTTC. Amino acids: CATGTGYGYTF.

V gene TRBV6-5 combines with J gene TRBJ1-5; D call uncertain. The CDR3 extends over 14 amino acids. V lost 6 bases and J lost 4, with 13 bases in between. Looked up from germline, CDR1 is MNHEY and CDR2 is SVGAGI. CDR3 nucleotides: TGTGCCAGCAGCCCTTCCTGGGTAAATCAGCCCCAGCATTTT. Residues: CASSPSWVNQPQHF.

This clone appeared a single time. CDR3 protein: CASSRGGRYTDTQYF. DNA for the CDR3: TGTGCCAGCAGCCGAGGGGGACGGTACACAGATACGCAGTATTTT. The chain uses TRBV14 and TRBJ2-3; the D gene is possibly TRBD1 (6 bases). This CDR3 contains 15 residues. CDR1 is SGHDN and CDR2 is FVKESK in the germline V gene. The V gene lost 4 bases and the J gene lost 2 bases, with 13 bases spanning the gap.

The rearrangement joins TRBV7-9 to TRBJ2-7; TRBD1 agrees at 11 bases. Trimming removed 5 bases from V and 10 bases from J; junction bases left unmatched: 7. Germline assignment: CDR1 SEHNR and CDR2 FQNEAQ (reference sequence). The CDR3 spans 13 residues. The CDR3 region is CASSRTGGGYQYF. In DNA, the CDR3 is TGTGCCAGCAGCCGGACAGGGGGCGGTTATCAGTACTTC. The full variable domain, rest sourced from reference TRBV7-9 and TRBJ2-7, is DTGVSQNPRHKITKRGQNVTFRCDPISEHNRLYWYRQTLGQGPEFLTYFQNEAQLEKSRLLSDRFSAERPKGSFSTLEIQRTEQGDSAMYLCASSRTGGGYQYFGPGTRLTVT.

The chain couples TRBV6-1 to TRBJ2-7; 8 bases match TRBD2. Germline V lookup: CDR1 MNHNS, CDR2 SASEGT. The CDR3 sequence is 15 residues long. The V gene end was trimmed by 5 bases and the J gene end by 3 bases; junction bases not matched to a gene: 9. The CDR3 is CASSPRGGDSYEQYF. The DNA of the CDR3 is TGTGCCAGCAGTCCCCGGGGGGGGGATAGCTACGAGCAGTACTTC.

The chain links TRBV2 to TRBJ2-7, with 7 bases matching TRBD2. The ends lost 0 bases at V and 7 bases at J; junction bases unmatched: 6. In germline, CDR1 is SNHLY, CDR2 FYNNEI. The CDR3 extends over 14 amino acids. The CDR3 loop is CASSEARTRGEQYF. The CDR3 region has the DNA TGTGCCAGCAGTGAAGCGAGGACTAGAGGGGAGCAGTACTTC.

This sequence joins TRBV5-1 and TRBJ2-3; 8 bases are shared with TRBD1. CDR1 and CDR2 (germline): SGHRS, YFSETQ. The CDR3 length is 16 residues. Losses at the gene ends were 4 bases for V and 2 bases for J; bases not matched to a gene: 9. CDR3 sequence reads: CASSKGQGPDTDTQYF. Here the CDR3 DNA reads TGCGCCAGCAGCAAAGGACAGGGACCGGACACAGATACGCAGTATTTT.

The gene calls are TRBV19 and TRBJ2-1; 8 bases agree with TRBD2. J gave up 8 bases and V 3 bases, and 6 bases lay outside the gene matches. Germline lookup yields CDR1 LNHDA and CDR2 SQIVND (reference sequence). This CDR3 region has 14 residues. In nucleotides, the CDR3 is TGTGCCAGTAGTATTTCGGGGGGGGGCGATGAGCAGTTCTTC. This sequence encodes CASSISGGGDEQFF.

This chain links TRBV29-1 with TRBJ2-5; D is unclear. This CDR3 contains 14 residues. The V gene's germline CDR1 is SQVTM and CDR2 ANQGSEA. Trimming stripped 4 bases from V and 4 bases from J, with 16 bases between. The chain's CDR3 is CSVVGLDGRETQYF. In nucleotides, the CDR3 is TGCAGCGTTGTGGGCCTTGATGGACGAGAGACCCAGTACTTC.

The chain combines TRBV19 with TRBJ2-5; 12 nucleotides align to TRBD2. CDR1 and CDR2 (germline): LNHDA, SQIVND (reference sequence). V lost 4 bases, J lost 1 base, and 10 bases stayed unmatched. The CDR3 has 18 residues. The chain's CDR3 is CASSSPKLAGGSQETQYF. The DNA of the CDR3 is TGTGCCAGTAGTAGTCCCAAACTAGCGGGAGGTAGCCAAGAGACCCAGTACTTC.

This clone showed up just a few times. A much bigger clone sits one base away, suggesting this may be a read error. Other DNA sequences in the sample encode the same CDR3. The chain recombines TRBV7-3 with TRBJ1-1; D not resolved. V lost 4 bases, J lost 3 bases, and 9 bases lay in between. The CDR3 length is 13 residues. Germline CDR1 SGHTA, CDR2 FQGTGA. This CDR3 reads CASSSQVDTEAFF. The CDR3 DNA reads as TGTGCCAGCAGCTCGCAGGTTGACACTGAAGCTTTCTTT.